The T cell receptor (beta chain) under discussion was sequenced for a study of T cells in localized non-small cell lung cancer. Study results and caveats: Without multi-region sequencing, intratumor heterogeneity could not be excluded.

As concerns this clone: Its target is unknown.

Profiled with immunoSEQ multiplex PCR; TCRdb holds only in-frame clones, not every one. The sample has roughly 19,000 clones, 87% seen once; the top ten hold 12%. V was clipped by 7 bases and J by 6 bases, with 20 bases between them. The CDR3 sequence is 15 residues long. CDR1 and CDR2 from the germline V gene are SNHLY and FYNNEI. The sequencing used PBMCs, collected before any cancer treatment. This sequence was found in a man aged 40 to 70 with stage II squamous cell lung carcinoma. The chain couples TRBV2 to TRBJ2-3; perhaps TRBD2 as D (5 bases). In nucleotides, the CDR3 is TGTGCCAGCATGGGCGAAGCGGCCCCCACGGATACGCAGTATTTT. Amino acids: CASMGEAAPTDTQYF.